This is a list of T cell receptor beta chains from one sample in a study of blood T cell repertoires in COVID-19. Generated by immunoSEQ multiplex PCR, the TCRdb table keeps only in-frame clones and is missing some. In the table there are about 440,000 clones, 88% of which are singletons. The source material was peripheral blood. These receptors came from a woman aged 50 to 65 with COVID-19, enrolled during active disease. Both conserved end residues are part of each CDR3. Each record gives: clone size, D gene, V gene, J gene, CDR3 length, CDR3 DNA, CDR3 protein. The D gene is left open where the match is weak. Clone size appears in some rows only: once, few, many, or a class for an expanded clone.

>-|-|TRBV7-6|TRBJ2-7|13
TGTGCCAGCAGCTTAGGGACAAACTACGAGCAGTACTTC
CASSLGTNYEQYF
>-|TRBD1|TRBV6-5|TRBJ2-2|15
TGTGCCAGCAGTACCAAAGGACAGGGGTCCGGGGAGCTGTTTTTT
CASSTKGQGSGELFF
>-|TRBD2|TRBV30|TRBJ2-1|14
TGTGCCTGGAATAGCGGGCTTACCTACAATGAGCAGTTCTTC
CAWNSGLTYNEQFF
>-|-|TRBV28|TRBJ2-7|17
TGTGCCAGCAGTACCGCCGTCCTGTTCAGGGGACCCTACGAGCAGTACTTC
CASSTAVLFRGPYEQYF
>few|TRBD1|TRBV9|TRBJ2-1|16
TGTGCCAGCAGCGTAGACGACAGGGGGGCTTACAATGAGCAGTTCTTC
CASSVDDRGAYNEQFF
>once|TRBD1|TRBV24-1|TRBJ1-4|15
TGTGCCACCAGTGACTCGACAGGGTCGGGAGAAAAACTGTTTTTT
CATSDSTGSGEKLFF
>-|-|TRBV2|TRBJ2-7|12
TGTGCCACCGCGACTTGGTCGGGCGAGCAGTACTTC
CATATWSGEQYF
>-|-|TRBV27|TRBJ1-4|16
TGTGCCAGCAGTGAGGGTCCGTGGAGGGCTAATGAAAAACTGTTTTTT
CASSEGPWRANEKLFF
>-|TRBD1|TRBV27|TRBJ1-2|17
TGTGCCAGCAGTTTATCGACCGGGACAGGGGGCGTGCTTGGCTACACCTTC
CASSLSTGTGGVLGYTF
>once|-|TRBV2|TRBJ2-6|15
TGTGCCAGCAGTGAACAGTTCTCTGGGGCCAACGTCCTGACTTTC
CASSEQFSGANVLTF
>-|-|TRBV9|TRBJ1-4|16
TGTGCCAGCAGCGTAGCTGCGGCTCACGCTGGGGAAAAACTGTTTTTT
CASSVAAAHAGEKLFF
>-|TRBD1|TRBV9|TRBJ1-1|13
TGTGCCAGCAGCGTGACAGGGGTCACTGAAGCTTTCTTT
CASSVTGVTEAFF
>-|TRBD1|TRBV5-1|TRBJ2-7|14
TGCGCCAGCAGCTCGGGACAGGGACCGTACGAGCAGTACTTC
CASSSGQGPYEQYF
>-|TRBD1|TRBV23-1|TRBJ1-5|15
TGCGCCAGCAGTGGCCGGGACAGGGTTAATCAGCCCCAGCATTTT
CASSGRDRVNQPQHF
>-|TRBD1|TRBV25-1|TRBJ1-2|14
TGTGCCAGCTCCCTTCACGACAGGGGGACTGGCTACACCTTC
CASSLHDRGTGYTF
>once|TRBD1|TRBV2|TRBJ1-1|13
TGTGCCAGCACCGAAAGGGACAGTTTTGAAGCTTTCTTT
CASTERDSFEAFF
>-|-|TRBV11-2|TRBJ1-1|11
TGTGCCAGCAGCTTAGGGGAGGAGGCTTTCTTT
CASSLGEEAFF
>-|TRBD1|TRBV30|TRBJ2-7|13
TGTGCCTGGAGTCCGGGACAGGGAATCGAGCAGTACTTC
CAWSPGQGIEQYF
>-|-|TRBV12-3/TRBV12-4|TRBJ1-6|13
TGTGCCAGCAGTTTGGCGGATAATTCACCCCTCCACTTT
CASSLADNSPLHF
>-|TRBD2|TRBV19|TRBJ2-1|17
TGTGCCAGTAGTAGGGCCCGCGGGGGGTTCTCCTACAATGAGCAGTTCTTC
CASSRARGGFSYNEQFF
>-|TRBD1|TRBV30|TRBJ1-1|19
TGTGCCTGGAGTAGTGGGAAAACCCTTAAGGGGGCAATGAACACTGAAGCTTTCTTT
CAWSSGKTLKGAMNTEAFF
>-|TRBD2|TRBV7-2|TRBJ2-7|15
TGTGCCAGCAGCTTAGGTCTAGCGGGGGGGTCCGAGCAGTACTTC
CASSLGLAGGSEQYF
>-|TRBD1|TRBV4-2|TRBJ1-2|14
TGTGCCAGCAGCCCCCGCAGGGGGAACTATGGCTACACCTTC
CASSPRRGNYGYTF
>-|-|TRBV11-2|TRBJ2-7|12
TGTGCCAGCAGCTTAGTACAGGCCAAGCAGTACTTC
CASSLVQAKQYF
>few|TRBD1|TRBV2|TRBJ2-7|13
TGTGCCAGTCGGACAGGGGTCCCCTACGAGCAGTACTTC
CASRTGVPYEQYF
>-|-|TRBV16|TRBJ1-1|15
TGTGCCAGCAGCCAAAACGGGTGGTACTACACTGAAGCTTTCTTT
CASSQNGWYYTEAFF
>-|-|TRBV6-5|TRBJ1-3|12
TGTGCCAGCAGTAATCAGGGAAACACCATATATTTT
CASSNQGNTIYF
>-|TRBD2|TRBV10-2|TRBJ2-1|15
TGCGCCAGCAGTGAGACTAGCGGGGCCTACAATGAGCAGTTCTTC
CASSETSGAYNEQFF
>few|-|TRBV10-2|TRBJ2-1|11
TGCGCCAGCACTCCCTACAATGAGCAGTTCTTC
CASTPYNEQFF
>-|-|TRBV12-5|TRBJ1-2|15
TGTGCTAGTGGTTTGGGTCCTCCTCGGGTCGATGGCTACACCTTC
CASGLGPPRVDGYTF
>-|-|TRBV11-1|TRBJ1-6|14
TGTGCCAGCAGCTTGGGTCAGGGCGATTCACCCCTCCACTTT
CASSLGQGDSPLHF
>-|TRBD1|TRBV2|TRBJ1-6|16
TGTGCCAGCAGGCCGGGACAGGGGGTGGGAAATTCACCCCTCCACTTT
CASRPGQGVGNSPLHF
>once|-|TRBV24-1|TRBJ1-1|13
TGTGCCACCAGTGATCTACTAGGGACTGAAGCTTTCTTT
CATSDLLGTEAFF
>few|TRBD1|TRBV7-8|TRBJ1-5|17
TGTGCCAGCAGCCCTAACCCGGACAGGGTCCCCAATCAGCCCCAGCATTTT
CASSPNPDRVPNQPQHF
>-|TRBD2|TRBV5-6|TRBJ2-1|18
TGTGCCAGCAGCTCCCTGATCAGCGGGGGGGCCCCCTACAATGAGCAGTTCTTC
CASSSLISGGAPYNEQFF
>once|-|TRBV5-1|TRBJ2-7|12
TGCGCCAGCTACAGGGACCCCTACGAGCAGTACTTC
CASYRDPYEQYF
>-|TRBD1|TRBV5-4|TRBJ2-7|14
TGTGCCAGCAGCGGGACAGATCCCACCTACGAGCAGTACTTC
CASSGTDPTYEQYF
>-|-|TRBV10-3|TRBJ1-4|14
TGTGCCATCAGTGAGTCCCAGGGTGCTGAAAAACTGTTTTTT
CAISESQGAEKLFF
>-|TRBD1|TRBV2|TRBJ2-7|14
TGTGCCAGCAGTCCCGGGACAGGACCCTACGAGCAGTACTTC
CASSPGTGPYEQYF
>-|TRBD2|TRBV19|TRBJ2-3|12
TGTGCCAGTAGTATAGGGACTAGCGCGCAGTATTTT
CASSIGTSAQYF
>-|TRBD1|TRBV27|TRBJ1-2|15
TGTGCCAGCAGTTCCACAGGGGTGGTTGACTATGGCTACACCTTC
CASSSTGVVDYGYTF
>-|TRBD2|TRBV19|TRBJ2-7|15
TGTGCCAGTAGTATAGGGAGCGGGGCGCAACACGAGCAGTACTTC
CASSIGSGAQHEQYF
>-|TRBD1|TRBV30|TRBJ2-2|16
TGTGCCTGGAGTGGTAGGGGGCGAGGGTTTACCGGGGAGCTGTTTTTT
CAWSGRGRGFTGELFF
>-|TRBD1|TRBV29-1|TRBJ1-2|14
TGCAGCGTTGAGGGACAGGGGGCCCTCTATGGCTACACCTTC
CSVEGQGALYGYTF
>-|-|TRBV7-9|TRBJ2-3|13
TGTGCCAGCAGCTTGCTGCCTAAAGATACGCAGTATTTT
CASSLLPKDTQYF